This TCR beta chain was observed in a study of blood T cells in healthy people across ages. This clonotype has a count of ten or more. Its antigen is still unknown. CDR3 length: 14 amino acids. With 1 base removed from V and 4 bases from J, the gap between germline ends came to 8 bases. Germline CDR1 and CDR2: SEHNR and FQNEAQ (reference sequence). Study results and caveats: Comparison with aged donors showed that long-lived donors had more naive CD4+ cells and higher diversity.

Together with a sample-barcoded 5' primer, a J-beta primer mix was included in a second PCR lasting roughly 6 to 12 cycles. One entry per CDR3 protein, called by TCRdb with MiXCR from the 5' RACE reads. The sample contains roughly 500,000 distinct CDR3 sequences, 24% of which appear only once. This sample also appeared in a second study, on T cells of mothers and their children.

The sample was blood. J is TRBJ1-5 and V is TRBV7-9; D is possibly TRBD1 (5 bases). The sequence was collected from a boy between 10 and 17 years old in good health. The CDR3 nucleotides read TGTGCCAGCAGCTTAGGGGGGGGTAATCAGCCCCAGCATTTT. As protein: CASSLGGGNQPQHF.